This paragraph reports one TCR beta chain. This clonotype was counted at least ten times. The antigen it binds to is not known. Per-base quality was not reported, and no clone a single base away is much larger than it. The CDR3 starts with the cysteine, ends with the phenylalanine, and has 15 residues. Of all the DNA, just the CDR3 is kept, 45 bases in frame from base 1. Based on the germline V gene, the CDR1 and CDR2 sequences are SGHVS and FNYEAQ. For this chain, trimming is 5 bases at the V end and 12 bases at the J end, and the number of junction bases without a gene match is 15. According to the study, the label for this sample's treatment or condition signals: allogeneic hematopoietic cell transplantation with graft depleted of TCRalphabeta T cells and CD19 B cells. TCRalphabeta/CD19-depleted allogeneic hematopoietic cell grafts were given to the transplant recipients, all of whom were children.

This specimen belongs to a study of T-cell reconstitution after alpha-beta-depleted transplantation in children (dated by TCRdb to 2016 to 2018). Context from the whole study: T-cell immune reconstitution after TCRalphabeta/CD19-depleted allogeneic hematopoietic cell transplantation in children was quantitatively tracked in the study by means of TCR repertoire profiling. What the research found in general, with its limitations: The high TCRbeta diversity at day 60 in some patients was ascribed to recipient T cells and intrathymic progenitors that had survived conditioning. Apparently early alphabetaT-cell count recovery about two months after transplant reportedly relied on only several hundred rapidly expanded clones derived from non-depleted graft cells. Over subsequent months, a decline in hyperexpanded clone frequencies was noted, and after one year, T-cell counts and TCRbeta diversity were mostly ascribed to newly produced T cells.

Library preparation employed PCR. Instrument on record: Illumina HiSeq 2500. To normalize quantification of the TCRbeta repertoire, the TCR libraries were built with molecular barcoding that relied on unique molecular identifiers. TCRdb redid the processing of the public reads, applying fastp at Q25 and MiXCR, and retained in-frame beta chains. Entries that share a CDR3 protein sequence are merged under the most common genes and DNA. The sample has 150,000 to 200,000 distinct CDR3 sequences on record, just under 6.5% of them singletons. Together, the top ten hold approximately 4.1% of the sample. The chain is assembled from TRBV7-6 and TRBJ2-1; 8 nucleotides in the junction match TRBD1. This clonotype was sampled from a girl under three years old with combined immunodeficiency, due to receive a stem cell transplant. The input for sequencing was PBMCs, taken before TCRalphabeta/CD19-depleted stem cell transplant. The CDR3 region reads CASSISGTGRWGQFF. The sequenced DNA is TGTGCCAGCAGCATTTCCGGGACAGGTCGTTGGGGGCAGTTCTTC.